The subject of this entry is one T cell receptor (beta chain). This specimen belongs to a study of cytomegalovirus exposure and HLA in healthy donors. The PCR contained 60 Vbeta and 13 Jbeta primers. Repertoires were generated with immunoSEQ multiplex PCR, while TCRdb's copy carries only in-frame clones and drops some. The table records roughly 200,000 clones, about 9% of them present only once. In germline, CDR1 is SNHLY, CDR2 FYNNEI. This CDR3 comprises 15 residues. The V end was cut by 3 bases, the J end by 6 bases, with 17 bases between. This clonotype originated in a woman aged 25 to 45 in good health and CMV-seropositive. V usage is TRBV2 and J usage is TRBJ1-1; D is unclear. The sequencing sample was made of PBMCs. The CDR3 DNA reads as TGTGCCAGCAGTGACGGGGTCGGTCGTAGGCCTGAAGCTTTCTTT. Translated, it gives CASSDGVGRRPEAFF.